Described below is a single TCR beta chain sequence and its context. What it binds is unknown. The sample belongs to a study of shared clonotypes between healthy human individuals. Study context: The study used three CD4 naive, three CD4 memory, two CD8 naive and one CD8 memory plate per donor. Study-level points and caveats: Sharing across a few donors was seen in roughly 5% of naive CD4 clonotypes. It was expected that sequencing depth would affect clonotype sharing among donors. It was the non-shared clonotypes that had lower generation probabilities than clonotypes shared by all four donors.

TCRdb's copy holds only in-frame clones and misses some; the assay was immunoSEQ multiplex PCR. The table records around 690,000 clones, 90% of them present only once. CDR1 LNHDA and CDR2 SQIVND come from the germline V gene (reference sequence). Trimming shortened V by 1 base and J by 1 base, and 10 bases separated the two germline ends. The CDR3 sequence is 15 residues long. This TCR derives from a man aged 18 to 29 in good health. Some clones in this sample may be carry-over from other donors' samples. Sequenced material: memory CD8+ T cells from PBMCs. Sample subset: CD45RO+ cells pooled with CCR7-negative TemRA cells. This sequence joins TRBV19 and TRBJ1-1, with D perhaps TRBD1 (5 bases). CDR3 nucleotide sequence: TGTGCCAGTAGTATAGGCAGGGTCGGGAACACTGAAGCTTTCTTT. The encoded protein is CASSIGRVGNTEAFF. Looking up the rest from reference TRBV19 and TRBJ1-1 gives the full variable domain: DGGITQSPKYLFRKEGQNVTLSCEQNLNHDAMYWYRQDPGQGLRLIYYSQIVNDFQKGDIAEGYSVSREKKESFPLTVTSAQKNPTAFYLCASSIGRVGNTEAFFGQGTRLTVV.